This T cell receptor beta chain is drawn from a study of beta chain features in type 1 diabetes. Sequenced material consisted of expressed TCRB transcripts (all of the isolated RNA was reverse transcribed). Sequencing was performed with immunoSEQ multiplex PCR; in TCRdb, only in-frame clones are kept and a portion is missing. The sample carries 900,000 or so clones, roughly 17% recorded once. This clone has just a few counts. The trim removed 2 bases at V and 9 bases at J, leaving 4 bases unmatched. Germline CDR1 and CDR2: SGHNT and YYREEE (reference sequence). CDR3 length: 15 amino acids. The sequence was collected from a woman under 30 in good health. V and J are TRBV5-4 and TRBJ2-1; TRBD2 aligns across 14 bases. Material: naive CD4+ T cells from blood. The CDR3, as DNA: TGTGCCAGCAGCTTCGGACTAGCGGGAGGATCTGAGCAGTTCTTC. This codes for CASSFGLAGGSEQFF.